The 30 T cell receptor beta chains below all came from one sample that was sequenced in a study of blood T cell repertoires in COVID-19. Profiled with immunoSEQ multiplex PCR; TCRdb holds only in-frame clones, not every one. The sample lists hundreds of thousands of clones, 85% occurring once. Sequencing input: PBMCs or T cells enriched from blood (not recorded which). The receptor set was obtained from a woman aged 45-60 years who had recovered from COVID-19.

The rearrangement uses TRBV15 and TRBJ2-1, with TRBD1 matching 8 bases. Losses at the gene ends were 3 bases for V and 7 bases for J; bases not matched to a gene: 17. This CDR3 region has 18 residues. Germline V gives CDR1 LNHNV, CDR2 YYDKDF (reference sequence). The CDR3 reads CATSSESGTGRLWNEQFF. CDR3 in DNA: TGTGCCACCAGCAGCGAATCCGGGACAGGCCGTTTGTGGAATGAGCAGTTCTTC.

The chain recombines TRBV5-4 with TRBJ1-2, with 9 positions matching TRBD1. V was pared by 4 bases and J by 4 bases, with 8 bases of the junction left unmatched. Germline V gene sequence: CDR1 SGHNT, CDR2 YYREEE (reference sequence). This CDR3 comprises 15 residues. CDR3 in DNA: TGTGCCAGCAGCGTTGGACAGGGGTATGGCTATGGCTACACCTTC. Translating gives CASSVGQGYGYGYTF.

The chain combines TRBV3-1 (or the pseudogene TRBV3-2) with TRBJ2-5; D remains unclear. Trimming removed 4 bases at V and 4 bases at J, with 16 bases between. CDR1 and CDR2 (germline): LGHDT, YNNKEL (reference sequence). The CDR3 has 15 residues. The CDR3 coding sequence is TGTGCCAGCAGCCCTCGCCCTAGTCCTGGAGAGACCCAGTACTTC. Translation gives CASSPRPSPGETQYF.

The rearrangement uses TRBV10-3 and TRBJ1-2, with 7 bases that match TRBD1. Germline V lookup: CDR1 ENHRY, CDR2 SYGVKD. The CDR3 runs 14 residues. V gave up 0 bases and J gave up 4 bases; unmatched junction bases: 2. CDR3 region: CAISESAGGYGYTF. DNA of the CDR3: TGTGCCATCAGTGAGTCAGCAGGGGGCTATGGCTACACCTTC.

The J gene is TRBJ1-3, the V gene TRBV9; D gene unclear. The CDR3 totals 15 residues. Trimming took off 4 bases at V and 1 base at J, with 12 bases between the two ends. Germline loops: CDR1 SGDLS, CDR2 YYNGEE. The CDR3 region has the DNA TGTGCCAGCAGCTCGGAGACCACGTCTGGAAACACCATATATTTT. This sequence encodes CASSSETTSGNTIYF.

This clone was seen only a few times. The rearrangement joins TRBV19 to TRBJ2-7; 7 bases are a match to TRBD1. Looked up from germline, CDR1 is LNHDA and CDR2 is SQIVND (reference sequence). This CDR3 comprises 14 residues. Trimming removed 1 base from V and 6 bases from J; junction bases left unmatched: 6. The CDR3 nucleotides are TGTGCCAGTAGTATAGCACAGGGGTCAAGCGAGCAGTACTTC. Translated: CASSIAQGSSEQYF. Together with reference TRBV19 and TRBJ2-7, the CDR3 gives the full variable domain: DGGITQSPKYLFRKEGQNVTLSCEQNLNHDAMYWYRQDPGQGLRLIYYSQIVNDFQKGDIAEGYSVSREKKESFPLTVTSAQKNPTAFYLCASSIAQGSSEQYFGPGTRLTVT.

The chain carries TRBV19 and TRBJ2-1; possibly TRBD2 for D (5 bases). This CDR3 region has 14 residues. Germline V lookup: CDR1 LNHDA, CDR2 SQIVND (reference sequence). Trimming removed 7 bases from V and 7 bases from J, with 17 bases in between. CDR3 bases: TGTGCCAGTAATCAAGGGTCTCGCGGGAATGAGCAGTTCTTC. It is translated as CASNQGSRGNEQFF.

The CDR3 DNA sequence: TGTGCCAGCTCACCATCGGGACAGGCCTCAAACTATGGCTACACCTTC. Translated, it gives CASSPSGQASNYGYTF. The V and J genes are TRBV18 and TRBJ1-2; 8 nucleotides match TRBD1. CDR1 is KGHSH and CDR2 is LQKENI in the germline V gene. This CDR3 comprises 16 residues. With 2 bases clipped from V and 2 bases from J, the junction kept 7 bases outside the gene matches.

This clone was found once. The chain joins TRBV30 to TRBJ2-2; tentative D call: TRBD2 (6 bases). The germline CDR1 and CDR2 sequences are GTSNPN and SVGIG (reference sequence). Trimming cost V 3 bases and J 4 bases, with 9 bases left between them. This CDR3 is 13 amino acids long. This CDR3 is CAWSAGITGELFF. In DNA form, the CDR3 reads TGTGCCTGGAGCGCGGGAATCACCGGGGAGCTGTTTTTT.

The chain has TRBV6-2 or TRBV6-3 and TRBJ2-5; the D is unclear. The CDR3 length is 17 residues. Trimming cost V 4 bases and J 4 bases, with 22 bases left between them. Germline lookup yields CDR1 MNHEY and CDR2 SVGEGT. CDR3 sequence reads: CASSSLAPSQSLETQYF. The CDR3 DNA reads TGTGCCAGCAGTTCCTTAGCCCCTTCTCAGTCCCTAGAGACCCAGTACTTC.

J is TRBJ1-1 and V is TRBV15; no clear D. V was cut by 0 bases and J by 2 bases, with 10 bases left in between. Germline CDR1 LNHNV, CDR2 YYDKDF (reference sequence). The CDR3 extends over 15 amino acids. For the CDR3, the DNA is TGTGCCACCAGCAGAGATCGACACCCCAACACTGAAGCTTTCTTT. Residues: CATSRDRHPNTEAFF.

This clone appeared once. The rearrangement uses TRBV5-1 and TRBJ2-1; D may be TRBD2 (6 bases). Trimming took 0 bases from V and 3 from J, leaving 19 bases between them. Germline assignment: CDR1 SGHRS and CDR2 YFSETQ. The CDR3 runs 18 residues. The CDR3 DNA sequence: TGCGCCAGCAGCTTGGAGGGTCTCGATAGCGGACTCTACAATGAGCAGTTCTTC. Translated: CASSLEGLDSGLYNEQFF.

The chain employs TRBV18 and TRBJ2-1; 9 bases fit TRBD1. Germline V gives CDR1 KGHSH, CDR2 LQKENI. The length of the CDR3 is 15 residues. With 2 bases clipped from V and 7 bases from J, the junction kept 6 bases outside the gene matches. CDR3 region: CASSPTGTGKNEQFF. CDR3 in DNA: TGTGCCAGCTCACCAACCGGGACAGGGAAAAATGAGCAGTTCTTC.

This chain connects TRBV27 to TRBJ1-6, with D perhaps matching TRBD1 (5 bases). Germline CDR1 reads MNHEY; CDR2 reads SMNVEV (reference sequence). The CDR3 runs to 17 residues. V was pared by 5 bases and J by 2 bases, with 16 bases between. CDR3 sequence reads: CASSPTGGEPYNSPLHF. The CDR3 DNA reads as TGTGCCAGCAGTCCCACCGGGGGGGAGCCCTATAATTCACCCCTCCACTTT.

In the case of this clone: Other DNA sequences in the sample encode the same CDR3. This chain uses TRBV30 with TRBJ1-1; no reliable D call. V dropped 0 bases and J dropped 1 base, with 6 bases sitting between them. CDR1 is GTSNPN, CDR2 SVGIG, per germline (reference sequence). The length of the CDR3 is 13 residues. The DNA of the CDR3 is TGTGCCTGGAGTGTAATCAGGAACACTGAAGCTTTCTTT. It encodes CAWSVIRNTEAFF.

The rearrangement joins TRBV5-1 to TRBJ1-4; maybe TRBD1 (5 bases). Germline CDR1 is SGHRS and CDR2 is YFSETQ. CDR3 length: 14 residues. V gave up 0 bases and J gave up 8 bases, with 11 bases separating them. In DNA, the CDR3 is TGCGCCAGCAGCTTGGCCTCAGGGCCCGAAAAACTGTTTTTT. This encodes CASSLASGPEKLFF.

This sequence joins TRBV7-2 and TRBJ1-2, with TRBD1 as a possible D gene (6 bases). V lost 5 bases and J 8 bases, leaving 24 bases between the germline ends. Germline V gene sequence: CDR1 SGHTA, CDR2 FQGNSA. The CDR3 extends over 16 amino acids. As DNA, the CDR3 is TGTGCCAGCAGCCCCCGGGGGGCAGATGGCACTCGGGGCTACACCTTC. It encodes CASSPRGADGTRGYTF.

This clone is a singleton in its sample. The chain employs TRBV7-9 and TRBJ1-1; the match to TRBD1 covers 10 bases. This CDR3 has 15 amino acids. Per the germline V gene, CDR1 is SEHNR and CDR2 is FQNEAQ (reference sequence). With 6 bases clipped from V and 7 bases from J, the junction kept 11 bases outside the gene matches. In DNA form, the CDR3 reads TGTGCCAGCAGGGGTCCGGGACAGGGGTATAGTGAAGCTTTCTTT. As protein: CASRGPGQGYSEAFF.

The V call is TRBV7-8, the J call TRBJ2-7; 7 bases align to TRBD2. Trimming removed 6 bases from V and 2 bases from J; junction bases left unmatched: 7. The CDR3 runs to 14 residues. The germline CDR1 and CDR2 sequences are SGHVS and FQNEAQ. CDR3 sequence reads: CASRPGLVAYEQYF. The CDR3 coding sequence is TGTGCCAGCAGACCCGGACTAGTAGCCTACGAGCAGTACTTC.

V gene TRBV9 combines with J gene TRBJ1-1; a possible D gene is TRBD1 (5 bases). The CDR3 covers 13 residues. Germline values: CDR1 SGDLS, CDR2 YYNGEE. Trimming left V 4 bases short and J 5 bases short, with 12 bases between. CDR3 nucleotides: TGTGCCAGCAGCTACATGGGGGGGACTGAAGCTTTCTTT. This gives the protein CASSYMGGTEAFF.

This clone occurred once. The genes are TRBV30 and TRBJ2-1; a weak D match, TRBD1 (6 bases). This CDR3 region has 15 residues. CDR1 and CDR2 from the germline V gene are GTSNPN and SVGIG (reference sequence). V was shortened by 4 bases and J by 3 bases, with 16 bases between the two germline ends. CDR3 in amino acids: CAWTPGRGGYNEQFF. DNA of the CDR3: TGTGCCTGGACCCCCGGTCGAGGGGGCTACAATGAGCAGTTCTTC.

The chain joins TRBV10-2 to TRBJ2-1; 7 bases are a match to TRBD2. The V and J ends lost 7 bases and 0 bases, in that order; junction bases with no gene match: 6. This CDR3 spans 15 amino acids. The germline V gene has CDR1 WSHSY and CDR2 SAAADI. The DNA of the CDR3 is TGCGCCAGCACCGACCGACTAGCCTCCTACAATGAGCAGTTCTTC. Translating gives CASTDRLASYNEQFF.

This clone was detected only a few times. The chain couples TRBV4-1 to TRBJ2-2; no clear D. Trimming took off 1 base at V and 8 bases at J, with 5 bases between the two ends. Germline V CDR1 and CDR2: MGHRA, YSYEKL. The CDR3 is 12 amino acids. CDR3: CASSQARGELFF. The CDR3 region has the DNA TGCGCCAGCAGCCAAGCCAGGGGGGAGCTGTTTTTT.

This clone has ten or more counts. CDR3 region: CASSPDRVTEAFF. The CDR3 DNA is TGTGCCAGCAGCCCGGACAGGGTCACTGAAGCTTTCTTT. The V call is TRBV7-2, the J call TRBJ1-1, with 8 nucleotides matching TRBD1. Germline V gene lookup returns CDR1 SGHTA and CDR2 FQGNSA. This CDR3 has 13 amino acids. J gave up 4 bases and V 5 bases, and 3 bases lay outside the gene matches.

The chain is built from TRBV7-9 and TRBJ1-6; maybe TRBD1 (5 bases). CDR1 and CDR2 from the germline V gene are SEHNR and FQNEAQ (reference sequence). The CDR3 contains 15 residues. Trimming pared 5 bases from V and 5 bases from J, leaving 13 bases between. CDR3 nucleotide sequence: TGTGCCAGCAGCCTAAGGACGGGGGATAATTCACCCCTCCACTTT. It encodes CASSLRTGDNSPLHF.

The chain employs TRBV11-1 and TRBJ2-5; D is unclear. Germline CDR1 and CDR2: SGHAT and FQDESV (reference sequence). The CDR3 has 13 amino acids. V shed 1 base and J shed 2 bases, with 5 bases lying between them. CDR3: CASSLDSQETQYF. The DNA of the CDR3 is TGTGCCAGCAGCTTAGATTCGCAAGAGACCCAGTACTTC. Variable domain in full (rest from reference TRBV11-1 and TRBJ2-5): EAEVAQSPRYKITEKSQAVAFWCDPISGHATLYWYRQILGQGPELLVQFQDESVVDDSQLPKDRFSAERLKGVDSTLKIQPAELGDSAMYLCASSLDSQETQYFGPGTRLLVL.

This chain joins TRBV5-1 and TRBJ1-2; TRBD1 matches at 7 bases. The CDR3 consists of 15 residues. Per germline, CDR1 SGHRS and CDR2 YFSETQ. V lost 4 bases, J lost 4 bases, and 10 bases stayed unmatched. The CDR3 region is CASSTRQGRGYGYTF. CDR3 in DNA: TGCGCCAGCAGCACCCGACAGGGACGGGGCTATGGCTACACCTTC.

The chain recombines TRBV9 with TRBJ2-3; 7 nucleotides align to TRBD1. CDR1 SGDLS and CDR2 YYNGEE come from the germline V gene. J lost 6 bases, V lost 4 bases, and 2 bases had no gene match. This CDR3 is 12 amino acids long. In DNA, the CDR3 is TGTGCCAGCAGCCAGGGGGAGGATACGCAGTATTTT. Translated: CASSQGEDTQYF.

The rearrangement links TRBV11-2 to TRBJ1-6, with TRBD1 matching over 7 bases. This CDR3 is 16 amino acids long. Losses at the gene ends were 0 bases for V and 6 bases for J; bases not matched to a gene: 5. In germline, CDR1 is SGHAT, CDR2 FQNNGV. Here the CDR3 reads CASSLDSGQRNSPLHF. The CDR3 DNA follows: TGTGCCAGCAGCTTAGACTCGGGACAGCGTAATTCACCCCTCCACTTT.

The chain is built from TRBV3-1 (or the pseudogene TRBV3-2) and TRBJ2-3; D gene uncertain. This CDR3 has 13 amino acids. Germline V gene sequence: CDR1 LGHDT, CDR2 YNNKEL (reference sequence). Trimming removed 7 bases at V and 0 bases at J, with 8 bases between. This CDR3 is CASKKTSTDTQYF. CDR3 nucleotide sequence: TGTGCCAGCAAAAAGACTAGCACAGATACGCAGTATTTT.